The 32 T cell receptor beta chains presented below share a single source sample, sequenced in a study of T cell clones after liver transplantation. Clones were read by immunoSEQ multiplex PCR, and TCRdb kept only the in-frame ones, dropping some. The table has 9,500 to 10,000 clones, around 70% seen once. This sample comprised CD8+ T cells from blood, obtained at the roughly 16-month timepoint. The source of these receptors is a human patient who received a liver transplant. The graft donor may be the source of some T cells.

The chain combines TRBV13 with TRBJ2-7, with TRBD1 identical over 9 bases. V was clipped by 4 bases and J by 2 bases; unmatched bases: 3. The CDR3 has 14 amino acids. The germline gives CDR1 PRHDT, CDR2 FYEKMQ (reference sequence). CDR3 in DNA: TGTGCCAGCAGCTGGACAGGGGCCACCTACGAGCAGTACTTC. It codes for CASSWTGATYEQYF.

CDR3 loop: CASGSTSYTGELFF. The DNA for the CDR3 is TGCGCCAGCGGAAGTACATCTTACACCGGGGAGCTGTTTTTT. The chain joins TRBV5-1 to TRBJ2-2; no clear D. V gave up 7 bases and J gave up 3 bases, with 13 bases separating them. Germline lookup yields CDR1 SGHRS and CDR2 YFSETQ. CDR3 length: 14 amino acids.

This clone is a singleton in its sample. This chain connects TRBV11-1 to TRBJ2-1; tentative D call: TRBD2 (5 bases). The germline V gene has CDR1 SGHAT and CDR2 FQDESV (reference sequence). V lost 5 bases to trimming and J lost 5 bases, with 16 bases between them. The CDR3 has 15 residues. CDR3 amino acids: CASSPRTFGDNEQFF. In DNA form, the CDR3 reads TGTGCCAGCAGCCCAAGGACTTTTGGGGACAATGAGCAGTTCTTC.

V usage is TRBV10-3 and J usage is TRBJ2-5, with TRBD2 identical over 10 bases. V shed 0 bases and J 5 bases; nucleotides not matched to a gene: 6. The germline V gene has CDR1 ENHRY and CDR2 SYGVKD. This CDR3 spans 16 amino acids. CDR3 protein: CAISESQRGGRETQYF. The CDR3 bases are TGTGCCATCAGTGAGTCCCAGCGGGGGGGCCGGGAGACCCAGTACTTC.

The genes are TRBV30 and TRBJ2-1, with 9 nucleotides matching TRBD2. There are 16 residues in the CDR3. Per the germline V gene, CDR1 is GTSNPN and CDR2 is SVGIG (reference sequence). Unmatched junction bases numbered 5, after V lost 2 bases and J lost 0 bases. DNA of the CDR3: TGTGCCTGGAGTCCCGTGCGGGGGGGCTCCTACAATGAGCAGTTCTTC. It yields the protein CAWSPVRGGSYNEQFF. The complete variable domain, with remaining parts taken from reference TRBV30 and TRBJ2-1, reads SQTIHQWPATLVQPVGSPLSLECTVEGTSNPNLYWYRQAAGRGLQLLFYSVGIGQISSEVPQNLSASRPQDRQFILSSKKLLLSDSGFYLCAWSPVRGGSYNEQFFGPGTRLTVL.

The chain links TRBV5-4 to TRBJ2-2; no clear D. Trimming took off 5 bases at V and 4 bases at J, with 15 bases between the two ends. The CDR3 extends over 15 amino acids. Germline V gene data show CDR1 as SGHNT and CDR2 as YYREEE (reference sequence). CDR3 amino acids: CASSITNGFTGELFF. The DNA of the CDR3 is TGTGCCAGCAGTATAACTAACGGGTTCACCGGGGAGCTGTTTTTT.

The chain carries TRBV7-9 and TRBJ2-1; D is possibly TRBD1 (6 bases). The CDR3 loop spans 14 amino acids. Trimming removed 5 bases from V and 4 bases from J, with 12 bases in between. Germline CDR1 SEHNR, CDR2 FQNEAQ (reference sequence). Here the CDR3 reads CASSREGVYNEQFF. The CDR3 coding sequence is TGTGCCAGCAGCCGCGAGGGGGTTTACAATGAGCAGTTCTTC.

In this sample, this clone turned up once. The chain is built from TRBV7-9 and TRBJ1-1; 8 bases map to TRBD1. Germline V gene data show CDR1 as SEHNR and CDR2 as FQNEAQ (reference sequence). The V segment lost 5 bases and the J segment 6 bases; nucleotides outside the gene matches: 5. The CDR3 is made up of 13 amino acids. CDR3 in amino acids: CASSPQGAAEAFF. The CDR3 region has the DNA TGTGCCAGCAGCCCGCAGGGGGCTGCTGAAGCTTTCTTT.

V gene TRBV7-9 combines with J gene TRBJ2-1; D unclear. Germline CDR1 reads SEHNR; CDR2 reads FQNEAQ (reference sequence). This CDR3 has 12 residues. Trimming removed 8 bases from V and 5 bases from J, with 10 bases in between. DNA of the CDR3: TGTGCCAGCCAAGTTATCCACAATGAGCAGTTCTTC. Translation gives CASQVIHNEQFF.

This clone was seen more than once but under ten times. This chain links TRBV6-1 with TRBJ1-1, with D possibly being TRBD1 (6 bases). The CDR3 is 15 amino acids. The V and J ends lost 1 base and 7 bases respectively, with 16 bases between them. Per the germline V gene, CDR1 is MNHNS and CDR2 is SASEGT. The CDR3 loop reads CASSEDWGGLVEAFF. CDR3 sequence (DNA): TGTGCCAGCAGTGAAGATTGGGGGGGGCTGGTTGAAGCTTTCTTT.

J is TRBJ1-5 and V is TRBV25-1; D remains unclear. The germline V gene has CDR1 MGHDK and CDR2 SYGVNS. The V end lost 6 bases, the J end lost 2 bases, and 5 bases lay between the germline ends. CDR3 length: 12 amino acids. The CDR3, as DNA: TGTGCCAGCAGGAGGGGCAATCAGCCCCAGCATTTT. It encodes CASRRGNQPQHF. Full variable domain (outside the CDR3, taken from reference TRBV25-1 and TRBJ1-5): EADIYQTPRYLVIGTGKKITLECSQTMGHDKMYWYQQDPGMELHLIHYSYGVNSTEKGDLSSESTVSRIRTEHFPLTLESARPSHTSQYLCASRRGNQPQHFGDGTRLSIL.

This clone is judged medium-sized (0.01 to 0.1%). The chain links TRBV27 to TRBJ2-7; D tentatively reads TRBD1 or TRBD2 (6 bases each). The CDR3 has 13 amino acids. Germline assignment: CDR1 MNHEY and CDR2 SMNVEV (reference sequence). The germline V and J ends were trimmed by 6 bases and 4 bases, with 13 bases remaining between them. CDR3 residues: CASSPQGGYEQYV. The DNA for the CDR3 is TGTGCCAGCAGCCCACAGGGAGGATACGAGCAGTACGTC.

The chain uses TRBV30 and TRBJ2-7, with 8 bases that match TRBD2. The CDR3 sequence is 14 residues long. Trimming at V came to 1 base and at J to 2 bases, leaving 4 bases not matched to a gene. The V gene's germline CDR1 is GTSNPN and CDR2 SVGIG (reference sequence). CDR3 in DNA: TGTGCCTGGAGTGAGGCTAGCGGGCCCTACGAGCAGTACGTC. Translated: CAWSEASGPYEQYV.

The chain employs TRBV27 and TRBJ2-3; possibly TRBD1 or TRBD2 for D (5 bases each). The V and J ends lost 3 bases and 4 bases respectively, with 8 bases between them. The CDR3 is 13 residues long. From germline, CDR1 is MNHEY and CDR2 SMNVEV (reference sequence). CDR3: CASSLWDPDTQYF. DNA for the CDR3: TGTGCCAGCAGTTTGTGGGACCCAGATACGCAGTATTTT.

In its sample, this clone was seen a few times. The rearrangement uses TRBV2 and TRBJ2-3, with D perhaps TRBD2 (5 bases). This CDR3 comprises 16 residues. Per germline, CDR1 SNHLY and CDR2 FYNNEI. V was pared by 6 bases and J by 4 bases, with 20 bases between. This CDR3 reads CASRTPWEHNSDTQYF. CDR3 DNA sequence: TGTGCCAGCAGGACGCCTTGGGAGCACAATTCAGATACGCAGTATTTT.

This clone appeared a single time. The chain joins TRBV7-9 to TRBJ1-1; 8 nucleotides agree with TRBD1. V shed 0 bases, J shed 4 bases, and the junction held 4 bases outside the gene matches. Germline CDR1 is SEHNR and CDR2 is FQNEAQ (reference sequence). The CDR3 length is 15 residues. CDR3 in amino acids: CASSLAGQGGTEAFF. The CDR3 DNA is TGTGCCAGCAGCTTAGCCGGACAGGGTGGCACTGAAGCTTTCTTT.

This rearrangement joins TRBV18 to TRBJ2-5; D is unresolved. The CDR3 contains 15 residues. Germline assignment: CDR1 KGHSH and CDR2 LQKENI. The ends were cut back, 0 bases at V and 3 bases at J, with 11 bases in the middle. In DNA form, the CDR3 reads TGTGCCAGCTCACCACCCCTGACTCCCAAAGAGACCCAGTACTTC. Translation: CASSPPLTPKETQYF.

The V call is TRBV28, the J call TRBJ2-7; D remains ambiguous. The CDR3 runs to 11 residues. Germline loops: CDR1 MDHEN, CDR2 SYDVKM. Trimming shortened V by 3 bases and J by 5 bases, and 5 bases separated the two germline ends. In nucleotides, the CDR3 is TGTGCCAGCAGTTTTGAGGACGAGCAGTACTTC. Translating gives CASSFEDEQYF.

The V call is TRBV19, the J call TRBJ2-5; D ambiguous. Germline CDR1 reads LNHDA; CDR2 reads SQIVND (reference sequence). The germline V and J ends were trimmed by 5 bases and 5 bases, with 6 bases remaining between them. The CDR3 is 11 amino acids. Here the CDR3 reads CASSWGETQYF. The CDR3 nucleotides read TGTGCCAGTAGTTGGGGTGAGACCCAGTACTTC.

This clone was seen more than once but under ten times. This chain connects TRBV6-6 to TRBJ2-5, with D possibly being TRBD1 (5 bases). The CDR3 has 16 residues. V lost 2 bases and J 0 bases, leaving 13 bases between the germline ends. Germline CDR1 and CDR2: MNHNY and SVGAGI (reference sequence). The CDR3 reads CASSYPDPDNQETQYF. The CDR3 coding sequence is TGTGCCAGCAGTTACCCCGATCCGGACAACCAAGAGACCCAGTACTTC.

This clone was counted once. The CDR3 DNA reads as TGTGCCAGTAGTCTACCGGGACTAGCGGTCCATGAGCAGTTCTTC. As protein: CASSLPGLAVHEQFF. The chain links TRBV19 to TRBJ2-1, with 11 bases identical to TRBD2. The CDR3 spans 15 residues. Germline values: CDR1 LNHDA, CDR2 SQIVND (reference sequence). Germline trimming cut 5 bases from V and 8 bases from J; bases unmatched to any gene: 8.

The rearrangement joins TRBV19 to TRBJ1-1; maybe TRBD1 (6 bases). Per germline, CDR1 LNHDA and CDR2 SQIVND (reference sequence). V shed 10 bases and J shed 8 bases, with 17 bases lying between them. The CDR3 is 12 residues long. CDR3 sequence (DNA): TGTGCCACTAAAACCGGGACAAAGGAAGCTTTCTTT. This encodes CATKTGTKEAFF.

V is TRBV19 and J is TRBJ2-1, with TRBD2 as a possible D gene (6 bases). The length of the CDR3 is 15 residues. V gave up 3 bases and J gave up 5 bases, with 14 bases separating them. Germline V lookup: CDR1 LNHDA, CDR2 SQIVND (reference sequence). CDR3 sequence reads: CASSISGRGNNEQFF. The CDR3 bases are TGTGCCAGTAGTATTTCCGGGCGGGGAAACAATGAGCAGTTCTTC.

This chain joins TRBV6-5 and TRBJ2-5; 11 bases align to TRBD2. The germline CDR1 and CDR2 sequences are MNHEY and SVGAGI. CDR3 length: 14 amino acids. V lost 6 bases and J lost 4; bases outside the gene matches: 4. The CDR3 reads CASRPLAGVETQYF. CDR3 bases: TGTGCCAGCAGGCCACTAGCGGGAGTAGAGACCCAGTACTTC.

V and J are TRBV30 and TRBJ1-4, with a possible D match to TRBD1 (5 bases). Germline values: CDR1 GTSNPN, CDR2 SVGIG (reference sequence). The CDR3 has 14 amino acids. Between the trimmed V and J ends, which lost 0 bases and 4 bases, there was a span of 9 bases. The DNA for the CDR3 is TGTGCCTGGAGTGTAAAACAGGTTAATGAAAAACTGTTTTTT. Translation: CAWSVKQVNEKLFF.

This chain joins TRBV6-6 and TRBJ2-7; 14 nucleotides align to TRBD2. The CDR3 covers 14 residues. The junction had 3 bases not matched to a gene; V was cut back by 7 bases and J by 4 bases. Germline assignment: CDR1 MNHNY and CDR2 SVGAGI (reference sequence). CDR3 residues: CASTWTSGGYEQYF. The CDR3 nucleotides read TGTGCCAGCACCTGGACTAGCGGGGGGTACGAGCAGTACTTC.

V is TRBV7-6 and J is TRBJ1-6, with 7 positions matching TRBD1. The CDR3 runs 17 residues. The ends lost 5 bases at V and 0 bases at J; junction bases unmatched: 7. Germline loops: CDR1 SGHVS, CDR2 FNYEAQ. This CDR3 reads CASSPRDRSSYNSPLHF. CDR3 DNA sequence: TGTGCCAGCAGCCCCCGGGACAGATCCTCCTATAATTCACCCCTCCACTTT. Full variable domain (remainder filled in from reference TRBV7-6 and TRBJ1-6): GAGVSQSPRYKVTKRGQDVALRCDPISGHVSLYWYRQALGQGPEFLTYFNYEAQQDKSGLPNDRFSAERPEGSISTLTIQRTEQRDSAMYRCASSPRDRSSYNSPLHFGNGTRLTVT.

Judged by abundance, this clone is medium-sized (0.01 to 0.1%). The chain employs TRBV6-1 and TRBJ1-5; D not certain. The CDR3 has 14 amino acids. Germline lookup yields CDR1 MNHNS and CDR2 SASEGT. V was cut by 0 bases and J by 3 bases, with 6 bases left in between. The CDR3 region is CASSEAPFNQPQHF. The DNA of the CDR3 is TGTGCCAGCAGTGAAGCGCCGTTCAATCAGCCCCAGCATTTT.

The CDR3 region is CASSLLTSTDTQYF. The CDR3 bases are TGTGCCAGCAGTTTACTGACCTCCACAGATACGCAGTATTTT. The J gene is TRBJ2-3, the V gene TRBV27; D is undetermined. This CDR3 is 14 amino acids long. The V end lost 2 bases, the J end lost 2 bases, and 8 bases lay between the germline ends. The germline V gene encodes CDR1 MNHEY and CDR2 SMNVEV (reference sequence).

The gene calls are TRBV29-1 and TRBJ2-5; the match to TRBD2 covers 9 bases. Per the germline V gene, CDR1 is SQVTM and CDR2 is ANQGSEA. With 5 bases clipped from V and 4 bases from J, the junction kept 8 bases outside the gene matches. This CDR3 has 14 amino acids. The CDR3 reads CSVSGGGALETQYF. Written as DNA, the CDR3 is TGCAGCGTTTCCGGCGGGGGGGCCTTAGAGACCCAGTACTTC.

This clone occurred once. The V and J genes are TRBV12-5 and TRBJ1-1; possibly TRBD1 for D (5 bases). The CDR3 covers 13 residues. The germline gives CDR1 LGHNT, CDR2 FRNRAP. Trimming took 6 bases from V and 5 from J, leaving 13 bases between them. In DNA, the CDR3 is TGTGCTAGTGGGAGGGAGGGGAGGACTGAAGCTTTCTTT. Its translation is CASGREGRTEAFF.

V is TRBV28 and J is TRBJ2-7; 8 bases line up with TRBD2. J was trimmed by 1 base and V by 6 bases; bases with no gene match: 8. Germline loops: CDR1 MDHEN, CDR2 SYDVKM. The CDR3 spans 15 residues. In DNA form, the CDR3 reads TGTGCCAGCAGGCGGGGGGCCGCTAGATCCTACGAGCAGTACTTC. As protein: CASRRGAARSYEQYF.